This is a list of T cell receptor beta chains from one sample in a study of PD-1 blockade in classical Hodgkin lymphoma. The table came from immunoSEQ multiplex PCR; TCRdb's copy has only in-frame clones and leaves some out. The profile shows about 97,000 clones, over 70% of them singletons. The sequences come from peripheral blood mononuclear cells (PBMCs), collected at baseline. All receptors derive from a human donor with classical Hodgkin lymphoma. CDR3s include the opening cysteine and the closing phenylalanine or tryptophan. The order of the fields is J gene, V gene, D gene, clone size, CDR3 protein, CDR3 DNA. The D gene is left open where the match is weak. A row's size may be missing; if present it is once, few, many or a size class.

J gene: TRBJ1-1
V gene: TRBV6-5
D gene: .
clone size: .
CDR3 protein: CASQPYTDRTEAFF
CDR3 DNA: TGTGCCAGCCAGCCCTATACAGACAGGACTGAAGCTTTCTTT

J gene: TRBJ1-1
V gene: TRBV5-1
D gene: TRBD1
clone size: .
CDR3 protein: CASRQGGAPAEAFF
CDR3 DNA: TGCGCCAGCAGACAAGGGGGCGCCCCAGCTGAAGCTTTCTTT

J gene: TRBJ2-3
V gene: TRBV9
D gene: .
clone size: .
CDR3 protein: CASSPLITDTQYF
CDR3 DNA: TGTGCCAGCAGCCCCTTAATCACAGATACGCAGTATTTT

J gene: TRBJ1-1
V gene: TRBV5-5
D gene: .
clone size: few
CDR3 protein: CASSLLDGRTEAFF
CDR3 DNA: TGTGCCAGCAGCTTGCTGGACGGGAGGACTGAAGCTTTCTTT

J gene: TRBJ2-1
V gene: TRBV2
D gene: .
clone size: once
CDR3 protein: CASTSRGTEQFF
CDR3 DNA: TGTGCCAGCACGTCACGAGGGACAGAGCAGTTCTTC

J gene: TRBJ2-7
V gene: TRBV14
D gene: .
clone size: .
CDR3 protein: CASSQAGGSGQYF
CDR3 DNA: TGTGCCAGCAGCCAAGCCGGGGGTTCCGGGCAGTACTTC

J gene: TRBJ2-7
V gene: TRBV5-5
D gene: .
clone size: .
CDR3 protein: CASSRDPGSYEQYF
CDR3 DNA: TGTGCCAGCAGCCGGGACCCAGGGTCCTACGAGCAGTACTTC

J gene: TRBJ1-5
V gene: TRBV27
D gene: .
clone size: .
CDR3 protein: CASSTQRQPQHF
CDR3 DNA: TGTGCCAGCAGTACTCAGAGGCAGCCCCAGCATTTT

J gene: TRBJ1-1
V gene: TRBV7-3
D gene: .
clone size: once
CDR3 protein: CASSMSPDTEAFF
CDR3 DNA: TGTGCCAGCAGCATGTCCCCGGACACTGAAGCTTTCTTT

J gene: TRBJ2-7
V gene: TRBV5-1
D gene: .
clone size: .
CDR3 protein: CASRATGTVNEQYF
CDR3 DNA: TGCGCCAGCAGGGCCACAGGAACGGTCAACGAGCAGTACTTC

J gene: TRBJ2-2
V gene: TRBV10-3
D gene: TRBD2
clone size: .
CDR3 protein: CAISERREWSGELFF
CDR3 DNA: TGTGCCATCAGTGAGCGGCGGGAGTGGAGCGGGGAGCTGTTTTTT

J gene: TRBJ2-5
V gene: TRBV6-5
D gene: .
clone size: .
CDR3 protein: CASSIPGLKTQYF
CDR3 DNA: TGTGCCAGCAGTATCCCAGGGCTAAAGACCCAGTACTTC

J gene: TRBJ2-1
V gene: TRBV11-2
D gene: TRBD2
clone size: .
CDR3 protein: CASSLVVASGVSSYNEQFF
CDR3 DNA: TGTGCCAGCAGCTTAGTGGTCGCTAGCGGGGTTAGCTCCTACAATGAGCAGTTCTTC

J gene: TRBJ2-5
V gene: TRBV7-9
D gene: .
clone size: once
CDR3 protein: CASSLVSPFQETQYF
CDR3 DNA: TGTGCCAGCAGCTTAGTGTCTCCTTTCCAAGAGACCCAGTACTTC

J gene: TRBJ2-1
V gene: TRBV27
D gene: .
clone size: once
CDR3 protein: CASTIFWGDSEQFF
CDR3 DNA: TGTGCCAGCACTATTTTCTGGGGGGACAGTGAGCAGTTCTTC

J gene: TRBJ2-2
V gene: TRBV19
D gene: .
clone size: .
CDR3 protein: CASSTQLPTGELFF
CDR3 DNA: TGTGCCAGTAGTACGCAACTCCCCACCGGGGAGCTGTTTTTT

J gene: TRBJ1-2
V gene: TRBV7-8
D gene: .
clone size: .
CDR3 protein: CASSTDIEDYGYTF
CDR3 DNA: TGTGCCAGCAGCACGGACATTGAAGACTATGGCTACACCTTC

J gene: TRBJ2-1
V gene: TRBV14
D gene: TRBD1
clone size: .
CDR3 protein: CASSPGTGWRSSYNEQFF
CDR3 DNA: TGTGCCAGCAGCCCAGGGACAGGGTGGAGGAGCTCCTACAATGAGCAGTTCTTC

J gene: TRBJ2-3
V gene: TRBV27
D gene: .
clone size: .
CDR3 protein: CASSSKASGPSTDTQYF
CDR3 DNA: TGTGCCAGCAGTTCGAAAGCCAGCGGGCCCAGCACAGATACGCAGTATTTT

J gene: TRBJ1-5
V gene: TRBV30
D gene: .
clone size: .
CDR3 protein: CAWSRGSPNQPQHF
CDR3 DNA: TGTGCCTGGAGTAGGGGGAGCCCCAATCAGCCCCAGCATTTT

J gene: TRBJ2-3
V gene: TRBV19
D gene: TRBD1
clone size: .
CDR3 protein: CASSITGDLDTQYF
CDR3 DNA: TGTGCCAGTAGTATAACAGGGGATCTGGATACGCAGTATTTT

J gene: TRBJ2-2
V gene: TRBV10-3
D gene: .
clone size: .
CDR3 protein: CAISDWTVSTGELFF
CDR3 DNA: TGTGCCATCAGTGATTGGACAGTAAGCACCGGGGAGCTGTTTTTT

J gene: TRBJ1-1
V gene: TRBV5-4
D gene: .
clone size: .
CDR3 protein: CASSLSGINTEAFF
CDR3 DNA: TGTGCCAGCAGCTTGTCAGGGATTAACACTGAAGCTTTCTTT

J gene: TRBJ2-7
V gene: TRBV27
D gene: .
clone size: .
CDR3 protein: CASSFSPFVGEQYF
CDR3 DNA: TGTGCCAGCAGTTTCTCCCCGTTCGTGGGCGAGCAGTACTTC

J gene: TRBJ2-7
V gene: TRBV7-6
D gene: TRBD1
clone size: .
CDR3 protein: CASSRDSAYEQYF
CDR3 DNA: TGTGCCAGCAGCCGGGACAGCGCCTACGAGCAGTACTTC

J gene: TRBJ1-5
V gene: TRBV19
D gene: TRBD1
clone size: .
CDR3 protein: CASSRNRQGGNQPQHF
CDR3 DNA: TGTGCCAGTAGTAGAAATAGACAGGGGGGAAATCAGCCCCAGCATTTT

J gene: TRBJ2-7
V gene: TRBV4-3
D gene: .
clone size: .
CDR3 protein: CASSQTFRGLDEQYF
CDR3 DNA: TGCGCCAGCAGCCAAACGTTTCGAGGGCTCGACGAGCAGTACTTC

J gene: TRBJ1-1
V gene: TRBV7-2
D gene: TRBD1
clone size: .
CDR3 protein: CASSRGGTENTEAFF
CDR3 DNA: TGTGCCAGCAGCCGAGGGGGGACAGAGAACACTGAAGCTTTCTTT

J gene: TRBJ2-4
V gene: TRBV7-8
D gene: .
clone size: .
CDR3 protein: CASSLSRRLLAKNIQYF
CDR3 DNA: TGTGCCAGCAGCTTAAGTCGGCGGTTACTAGCCAAAAACATTCAGTACTTC

J gene: TRBJ2-7
V gene: TRBV5-1
D gene: TRBD2
clone size: .
CDR3 protein: CASSTSGSLNEQYF
CDR3 DNA: TGCGCCAGCTCGACTAGCGGGAGTCTCAACGAGCAGTACTTC

J gene: TRBJ2-7
V gene: TRBV6-5
D gene: .
clone size: .
CDR3 protein: CASSWGYEQYF
CDR3 DNA: TGTGCCAGCAGTTGGGGCTACGAGCAGTACTTC

J gene: TRBJ1-6
V gene: TRBV18
D gene: .
clone size: few
CDR3 protein: CASSPADRSSPLHF
CDR3 DNA: TGTGCCAGCTCACCGGCGGACAGAAGTTCACCCCTCCACTTT

J gene: TRBJ1-5
V gene: TRBV7-2
D gene: .
clone size: .
CDR3 protein: CASSSTINQPQHF
CDR3 DNA: TGTGCCAGCAGCTCGACCATAAATCAGCCCCAGCATTTT

J gene: TRBJ1-5
V gene: TRBV5-4
D gene: .
clone size: once
CDR3 protein: CASSLEPGNQPQHF
CDR3 DNA: TGTGCCAGCAGCTTGGAACCAGGTAATCAGCCCCAGCATTTT

J gene: TRBJ1-1
V gene: TRBV30
D gene: .
clone size: .
CDR3 protein: CAWSRDVNTEAFF
CDR3 DNA: TGTGCCTGGAGTCGGGATGTGAACACTGAAGCTTTCTTT

J gene: TRBJ2-2
V gene: TRBV10-3
D gene: .
clone size: .
CDR3 protein: CAIRDSPNTGELFF
CDR3 DNA: TGTGCCATCAGGGACAGTCCCAACACCGGGGAGCTGTTTTTT

J gene: TRBJ2-1
V gene: TRBV15
D gene: TRBD2
clone size: .
CDR3 protein: CATSREPGLAGYVKFF
CDR3 DNA: TGTGCCACCAGCAGGGAACCGGGACTAGCGGGATATGTGAAGTTCTTC

J gene: TRBJ2-7
V gene: TRBV7-2
D gene: .
clone size: .
CDR3 protein: CASSSNRVSYEQYF
CDR3 DNA: TGTGCCAGCAGTTCCAACAGGGTATCCTACGAGCAGTACTTC

J gene: TRBJ2-7
V gene: TRBV7-2
D gene: .
clone size: .
CDR3 protein: CASSLAVGSYEQYF
CDR3 DNA: TGTGCCAGCAGCTTAGCGGTGGGCTCCTACGAGCAGTACTTC

J gene: TRBJ1-3
V gene: TRBV5-1
D gene: .
clone size: few
CDR3 protein: CASTPDSSGNTIYF
CDR3 DNA: TGCGCCAGCACGCCGGACAGCTCTGGAAACACCATATATTTT

J gene: TRBJ1-2
V gene: TRBV25-1
D gene: .
clone size: .
CDR3 protein: CASSEQTPYGYTF
CDR3 DNA: TGTGCCAGCAGTGAACAGACTCCCTATGGCTACACCTTC

J gene: TRBJ1-4
V gene: TRBV18
D gene: .
clone size: .
CDR3 protein: CASSHETSSTNEKLFF
CDR3 DNA: TGTGCCAGCTCACACGAGACGAGCTCAACTAATGAAAAACTGTTTTTT

J gene: TRBJ2-2
V gene: TRBV19
D gene: .
clone size: .
CDR3 protein: CASSIVLFGGQGTGELFF
CDR3 DNA: TGTGCCAGTAGTATAGTTCTCTTTGGTGGGCAAGGCACCGGGGAGCTGTTTTTT

J gene: TRBJ2-3
V gene: TRBV10-3
D gene: .
clone size: .
CDR3 protein: CAIRGRTGDTQYF
CDR3 DNA: TGTGCCATCAGGGGACGGACTGGAGATACGCAGTATTTT

J gene: TRBJ2-7
V gene: TRBV12-5
D gene: .
clone size: .
CDR3 protein: CASGGPNGVSYEQYF
CDR3 DNA: TGTGCTAGTGGGGGACCTAATGGCGTTTCCTACGAGCAGTACTTC

J gene: TRBJ1-1
V gene: TRBV7-9
D gene: .
clone size: few
CDR3 protein: CASSPPGLVEAFF
CDR3 DNA: TGTGCCAGCAGCCCTCCGGGGTTGGTTGAAGCTTTCTTT

J gene: TRBJ2-3
V gene: TRBV6-1
D gene: TRBD2
clone size: .
CDR3 protein: CASSEGGGPTQYF
CDR3 DNA: TGTGCCAGCAGTGAAGGGGGGGGACCTACGCAGTATTTT

J gene: TRBJ1-2
V gene: TRBV14
D gene: .
clone size: .
CDR3 protein: CASSPGTSYGYTF
CDR3 DNA: TGTGCCAGCAGCCCGGGGACCTCCTATGGCTACACCTTC

J gene: TRBJ1-4
V gene: TRBV4-2
D gene: TRBD1
clone size: .
CDR3 protein: CASSQGQGLEGIEKLFF
CDR3 DNA: TGTGCCAGCAGCCAAGGACAGGGTTTGGAGGGCATTGAAAAACTGTTTTTT

J gene: TRBJ2-1
V gene: TRBV5-1
D gene: TRBD2
clone size: .
CDR3 protein: CASSLAGVGNEQFF
CDR3 DNA: TGCGCCAGCTCGCTAGCGGGAGTAGGTAATGAGCAGTTCTTC

J gene: TRBJ2-3
V gene: TRBV10-3
D gene: .
clone size: .
CDR3 protein: CAISESVRTAVSTDTQYF
CDR3 DNA: TGTGCCATCAGTGAGTCCGTTCGGACAGCCGTGAGCACAGATACGCAGTATTTT

J gene: TRBJ2-2
V gene: TRBV11-3
D gene: .
clone size: .
CDR3 protein: CASSLDRQLVTGELFF
CDR3 DNA: TGTGCCAGCAGCTTAGACCGGCAGCTAGTCACCGGGGAGCTGTTTTTT

J gene: TRBJ1-4
V gene: TRBV9
D gene: TRBD1
clone size: .
CDR3 protein: CASSVAAAGGAGTNEKLFF
CDR3 DNA: TGTGCCAGCAGCGTAGCTGCGGCAGGGGGCGCCGGAACTAATGAAAAACTGTTTTTT

J gene: TRBJ1-5
V gene: TRBV28
D gene: .
clone size: .
CDR3 protein: CASTPLWGSSNQPQHF
CDR3 DNA: TGTGCCAGCACTCCCCTGTGGGGGTCTAGCAATCAGCCCCAGCATTTT